Given below is one T cell receptor beta chain in context. Template material for TCR beta VDJ and CDR3 profiling consisted of genomic DNA. MiXCR was run by TCRdb on the reads, yielding one entry per CDR3 protein. The sample consists of around 200,000 distinct CDR3 sequences, over 55% of them appearing once. Germline V CDR1 and CDR2: LNHNV, YYDKDF (reference sequence). V lost 1 base and J lost 7; bases outside the gene matches: 6. This CDR3 is built from 15 residues. The sample comes from a study of CD8+CD57+ T cells in acquired aplastic anemia. About the study: Recorded DNA amounts for sorted CD4+ and CD8+ cells had an average of 3.2 ug.

Flow cytometry had shown expanded CD8+CD57+ cells in the patients chosen for sequencing. V and J are TRBV15 and TRBJ2-2; 7 bases fit TRBD1. The origin of this receptor is a human donor with aplastic anemia. The sample consisted of sorted CD4+, CD8+, or CD8+CD57+ T cells (not recorded which) from PBMCs. CDR3 DNA: TGTGCCACCAGCAGAGGCAGGGGGTCCCACGGGGAGCTGTTTTTT. Amino acid sequence: CATSRGRGSHGELFF.